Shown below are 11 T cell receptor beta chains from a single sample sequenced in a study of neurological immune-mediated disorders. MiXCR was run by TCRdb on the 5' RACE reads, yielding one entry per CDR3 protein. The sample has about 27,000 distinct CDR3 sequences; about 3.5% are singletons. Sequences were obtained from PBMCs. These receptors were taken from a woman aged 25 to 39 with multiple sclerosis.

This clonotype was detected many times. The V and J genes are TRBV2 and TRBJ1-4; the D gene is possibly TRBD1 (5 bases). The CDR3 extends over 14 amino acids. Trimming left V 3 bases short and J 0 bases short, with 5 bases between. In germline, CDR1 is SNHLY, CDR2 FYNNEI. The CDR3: CASSEGATNEKLFF. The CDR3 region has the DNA TGTGCCAGCAGTGAGGGGGCAACTAATGAAAAACTGTTTTTT.

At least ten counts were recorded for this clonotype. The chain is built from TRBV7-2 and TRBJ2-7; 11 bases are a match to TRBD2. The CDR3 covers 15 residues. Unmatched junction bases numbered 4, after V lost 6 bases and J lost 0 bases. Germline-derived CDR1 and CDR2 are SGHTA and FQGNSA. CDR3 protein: CASSTLAGDSYEQYF. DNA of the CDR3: TGTGCCAGCAGTACACTAGCGGGGGACTCCTACGAGCAGTACTTC.

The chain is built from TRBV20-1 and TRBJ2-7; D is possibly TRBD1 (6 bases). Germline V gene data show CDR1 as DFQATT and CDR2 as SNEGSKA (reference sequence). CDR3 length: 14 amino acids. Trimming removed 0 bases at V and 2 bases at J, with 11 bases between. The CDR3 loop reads CSARDRGQTYEQYF. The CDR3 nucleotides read TGCAGTGCTAGAGATCGAGGACAGACCTACGAGCAGTACTTC.

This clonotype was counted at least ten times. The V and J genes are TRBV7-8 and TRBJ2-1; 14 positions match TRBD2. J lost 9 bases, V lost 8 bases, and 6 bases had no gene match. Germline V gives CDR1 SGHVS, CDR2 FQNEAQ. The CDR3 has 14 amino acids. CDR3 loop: CASGTSGSGGEQFF. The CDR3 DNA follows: TGTGCCAGCGGGACTAGCGGGAGTGGAGGTGAGCAGTTCTTC.

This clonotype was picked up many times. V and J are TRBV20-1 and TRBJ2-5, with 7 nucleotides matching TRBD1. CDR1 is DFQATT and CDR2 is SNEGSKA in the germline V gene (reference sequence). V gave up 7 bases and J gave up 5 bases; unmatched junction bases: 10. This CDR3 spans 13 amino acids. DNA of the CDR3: TGCAGTGTCCTGACAGGGAATAAGGAGACCCAGTACTTC. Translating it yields CSVLTGNKETQYF.

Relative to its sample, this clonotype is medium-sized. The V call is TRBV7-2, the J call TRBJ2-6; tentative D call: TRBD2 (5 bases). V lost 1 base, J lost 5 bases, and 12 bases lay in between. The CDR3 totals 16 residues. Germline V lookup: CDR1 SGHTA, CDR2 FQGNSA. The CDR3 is CASSLVSVGWANVLTF. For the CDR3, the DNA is TGTGCCAGCAGCTTAGTTAGCGTCGGTTGGGCCAACGTCCTGACTTTC. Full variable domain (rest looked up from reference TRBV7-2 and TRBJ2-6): GAGVSQSPSNKVTEKGKDVELRCDPISGHTALYWYRQSLGQGLEFLIYFQGNSAPDKSGLPSDRFSAERTGGSVSTLTIQRTQQEDSAVYLCASSLVSVGWANVLTFGAGSRLTVL.

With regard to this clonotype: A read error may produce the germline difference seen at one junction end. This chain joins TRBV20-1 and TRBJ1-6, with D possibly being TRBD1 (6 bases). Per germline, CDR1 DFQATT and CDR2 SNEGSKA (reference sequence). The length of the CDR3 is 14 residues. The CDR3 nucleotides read TGCAGTGCTATCGGACAGTATTATAATTCACCCCTCAACTTT. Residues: CSAIGQYYNSPLNF.

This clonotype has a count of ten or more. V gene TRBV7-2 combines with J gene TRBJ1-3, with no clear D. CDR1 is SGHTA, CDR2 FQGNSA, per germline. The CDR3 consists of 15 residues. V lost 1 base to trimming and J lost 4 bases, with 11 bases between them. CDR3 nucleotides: TGTGCCAGCAGCTTAGGGGGAGGGTCGGGAAACACCATATATTTT. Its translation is CASSLGGGSGNTIYF.

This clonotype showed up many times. The CDR3 coding sequence is TGTGCCAGCAGTGAATTCTACGAGCAGTACTTC. It translates to CASSEFYEQYF. The chain recombines TRBV6-1 with TRBJ2-7; no clear D. The germline CDR1 and CDR2 sequences are MNHNS and SASEGT. V dropped 2 bases and J dropped 3 bases, with 2 bases sitting between them. The CDR3 is made up of 11 amino acids.

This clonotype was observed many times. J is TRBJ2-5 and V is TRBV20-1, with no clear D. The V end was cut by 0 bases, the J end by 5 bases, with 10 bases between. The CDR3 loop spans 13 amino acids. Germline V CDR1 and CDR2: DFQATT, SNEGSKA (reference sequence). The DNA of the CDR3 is TGCAGTGCTAGAGAAAACTTCCCCGAGACCCAGTACTTC. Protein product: CSARENFPETQYF.

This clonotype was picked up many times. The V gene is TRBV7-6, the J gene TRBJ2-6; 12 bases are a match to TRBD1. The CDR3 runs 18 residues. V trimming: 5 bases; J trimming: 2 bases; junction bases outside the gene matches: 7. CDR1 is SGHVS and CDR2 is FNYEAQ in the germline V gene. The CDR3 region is CASSHRDRGQPGANVLTF. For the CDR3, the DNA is TGTGCCAGCAGCCATAGGGACAGGGGGCAGCCTGGGGCCAACGTCCTGACTTTC.